One and the same sample provided the 20 T cell receptor beta chains below, sequenced in a study of T-cell memory formation after mild COVID-19. TCRdb analysed the 5' RACE reads with MiXCR anew, one entry per CDR3 protein. The sample contains some 180,000 distinct CDR3 sequences, 13% of which appear only once. Sequenced sample: PBMCs or a T cell subset sorted from them (not recorded which). These receptors originate from a man between 18 and 35 years old who had mild COVID-19 (a few samples of this study predate the infection). Cell type and time point are not known.

V usage is TRBV7-2 and J usage is TRBJ1-6, with TRBD1 as a possible D gene (6 bases). This CDR3 comprises 18 residues. CDR1 is SGHTA, CDR2 FQGNSA, per germline. V lost 8 bases and J lost 0, with 20 bases in between. The CDR3 spells CASGGAAGLSSYNSPLHF. The CDR3 region has the DNA TGTGCCAGCGGGGGGGCGGCAGGGCTGAGCTCCTATAATTCACCCCTCCACTTT.

CDR3 DNA: TGTGCCACGGCCGCCCGGGGGTTTTCAGATACGCAGTATTTT. It specifies CATAARGFSDTQYF. The V call is TRBV24-1, the J call TRBJ2-3, with D perhaps TRBD2 (6 bases). CDR3 length: 14 amino acids. Trimming took off 10 bases at V and 4 bases at J, with 17 bases between the two ends. The V gene's germline CDR1 is KGHDR and CDR2 SFDVKD.

This chain connects TRBV4-2 to TRBJ1-1; no clear D. The V gene lost 0 bases and the J gene lost 1 base, with 12 bases spanning the gap. The CDR3 is 16 residues long. The V gene's germline CDR1 is LGHNA and CDR2 YNFKEQ. The CDR3 DNA follows: TGTGCCAGCAGCCAAGATAGGTACGTACCGAACACTGAAGCTTTCTTT. Amino acid sequence: CASSQDRYVPNTEAFF.

This clonotype was recorded a few times. V and J are TRBV28 and TRBJ2-1; 9 nucleotides line up with TRBD1. The V segment lost 10 bases and the J segment 10 bases; nucleotides outside the gene matches: 23. Germline V gives CDR1 MDHEN, CDR2 SYDVKM. The CDR3 contains 17 residues. CDR3 region: CATSGTGRLRRGGEQFF. CDR3 sequence (DNA): TGTGCCACCTCCGGGACAGGGAGGCTCAGGAGAGGAGGGGAGCAGTTCTTC.

This clonotype was detected a few times. This rearrangement joins TRBV29-1 to TRBJ1-2, with D uncertain. Germline assignment: CDR1 SQVTM and CDR2 ANQGSEA. With 4 bases removed from V and 4 bases from J, the gap between germline ends came to 7 bases. This CDR3 comprises 11 residues. In DNA, the CDR3 is TGCAGCGTTGTAAGGGCCTATGGCTACACCTTC. Translated, it gives CSVVRAYGYTF.

The chain is built from TRBV12-3 or TRBV12-4 and TRBJ1-3, with D unclear. V shed 5 bases and J shed 1 base, with 6 bases lying between them. The CDR3 has 13 residues. For the CDR3, the DNA is TGTGCCAGCAGTCCGGGGTCTGGAAACACCATATATTTT. Amino acid sequence: CASSPGSGNTIYF.

This chain joins TRBV10-3 and TRBJ2-5, with D tentatively TRBD1 or TRBD2 (6 bases each). V was shortened by 0 bases and J by 4 bases, with 9 bases between the two germline ends. The CDR3 consists of 14 residues. Germline CDR1 ENHRY, CDR2 SYGVKD. The CDR3 DNA reads TGTGCCATCAGTGAGTCGGGGGGCGGAGAGACCCAGTACTTC. Translated: CAISESGGGETQYF.

Only a few counts were recorded for this clonotype. The CDR3 spells CASSRGLAGHNEQFF. CDR3 DNA sequence: TGTGCCAGCAGCCGGGGACTAGCGGGGCACAATGAGCAGTTCTTC. This chain joins TRBV3-1 and TRBJ2-1, with 13 bases matching TRBD2. CDR3 length: 15 residues. Germline V gene data show CDR1 as LGHDT and CDR2 as YNNKEL (reference sequence). J was trimmed by 5 bases and V by 4 bases; bases with no gene match: 2.

This clonotype was seen a few times. The chain combines TRBV12-3 or TRBV12-4 with TRBJ1-3; 9 bases agree with TRBD1. V dropped 7 bases and J dropped 2; count of bases not matched to a gene: 6. The CDR3 covers 15 residues. CDR3 nucleotide sequence: TGTGCCAGCACCCGGGACAGGGATCCTGGAAACACCATATATTTT. It yields the protein CASTRDRDPGNTIYF.

The gene calls are TRBV6-5 and TRBJ2-2; 10 bases align to TRBD2. CDR1 and CDR2 (germline): MNHEY, SVGAGI. The junction had 6 bases not matched to a gene; V was cut back by 2 bases and J by 6 bases. The CDR3 contains 16 residues. CDR3 bases: TGTGCCAGCAGTTACCCAGCGGGGGGGCAACCCGGGGAGCTGTTTTTT. This translates into CASSYPAGGQPGELFF.

The V call is TRBV4-1, the J call TRBJ2-5; D call uncertain. From germline, CDR1 is MGHRA and CDR2 YSYEKL. This CDR3 is 14 amino acids long. V gave up 0 bases and J gave up 8 bases, with 13 bases separating them. The CDR3 reads CASSQDLRGHTQYF. CDR3 in DNA: TGCGCCAGCAGCCAAGATTTGCGTGGCCATACCCAGTACTTC.

V is TRBV27 and J is TRBJ1-2; 7 bases fit TRBD1. The ends lost 3 bases at V and 13 bases at J; junction bases unmatched: 11. From germline, CDR1 is MNHEY and CDR2 SMNVEV (reference sequence). This CDR3 comprises 13 residues. In DNA, the CDR3 is TGTGCCAGCAGTTTCCTCCAGGGGGGCTGGTTCACCTTC. Protein: CASSFLQGGWFTF.

This clonotype has ten or more counts. The chain joins TRBV5-1 to TRBJ2-5; D unresolved. The germline V and J ends were trimmed by 5 bases and 2 bases, with 13 bases remaining between them. This CDR3 has 14 amino acids. Looked up from germline, CDR1 is SGHRS and CDR2 is YFSETQ. The DNA for the CDR3 is TGCGCCAGCAGGTCCATACCAGGACAAGAGACCCAGTACTTC. Its protein is CASRSIPGQETQYF.

This clonotype was detected a few times. The chain is built from TRBV2 and TRBJ2-3; tentatively, D is TRBD1 (6 bases). V lost 5 bases and J lost 2, with 17 bases in between. This CDR3 is 16 amino acids long. Germline CDR1 reads SNHLY; CDR2 reads FYNNEI. The CDR3 coding sequence is TGTGCCAGCAGTTCCTACCAAACAGGGCTCACAGATACGCAGTATTTT. The encoded protein is CASSSYQTGLTDTQYF.

V is TRBV5-1 and J is TRBJ2-7; either TRBD1 or TRBD2 may supply D (5 bases each). The CDR3 runs 19 residues. The V end was cut by 0 bases, the J end by 0 bases, with 22 bases between. Germline CDR1 and CDR2: SGHRS and YFSETQ. In DNA form, the CDR3 reads TGCGCCAGCAGCTTGGCACTTCCTATCAGCCGGGACGTCTCCTACGAGCAGTACTTC. Its translation is CASSLALPISRDVSYEQYF.

This clonotype showed up many times. As DNA, the CDR3 is TGCGCCAGCAGCTTCGCGGGGATGGTAGAGACCCAGTACTTC. Encoded protein: CASSFAGMVETQYF. The chain combines TRBV5-1 with TRBJ2-5, with D possibly being TRBD2 (6 bases). CDR3 size: 14 residues. The germline V and J ends were trimmed by 2 bases and 4 bases, with 12 bases remaining between them. Per the germline V gene, CDR1 is SGHRS and CDR2 is YFSETQ.

The J gene is TRBJ1-2, the V gene TRBV7-9; TRBD1 matches 7 bases. Trimming removed 5 bases from V and 6 bases from J; junction bases left unmatched: 9. Looked up from germline, CDR1 is SEHNR and CDR2 is FQNEAQ (reference sequence). The CDR3 covers 14 residues. DNA for the CDR3: TGTGCCAGCAGCCCAACCGACAGGGCTGATGGCTACACCTTC. Protein: CASSPTDRADGYTF.

This clonotype has more than one count but fewer than ten. CDR3 in amino acids: CASSSQTYSTGELFF. The CDR3 DNA sequence: TGTGCCAGCAGCTCCCAGACTTACTCCACCGGGGAGCTGTTTTTT. V and J are TRBV3-1 and TRBJ2-2; D remains ambiguous. Germline V gives CDR1 LGHDT, CDR2 YNNKEL (reference sequence). V lost 5 bases and J 4 bases, leaving 14 bases between the germline ends. This CDR3 region has 15 residues.

This clonotype came up a few times. The genes are TRBV20-1 and TRBJ1-5; 10 bases align to TRBD1. V dropped 2 bases and J dropped 5; count of bases not matched to a gene: 9. Per germline, CDR1 DFQATT and CDR2 SNEGSKA (reference sequence). This CDR3 contains 16 residues. The CDR3 spells CSARQGGTGDHQPQHF. The CDR3, as DNA: TGCAGTGCTAGACAGGGCGGGACAGGGGATCATCAGCCCCAGCATTTT.

This clonotype showed up just a few times. The V call is TRBV5-1, the J call TRBJ2-3, with unresolved D. CDR3 length equals 16 residues. Trimming left V 0 bases short and J 0 bases short, with 11 bases between. CDR1 and CDR2 (germline): SGHRS, YFSETQ. CDR3 in DNA: TGCGCCAGCAGCTTGGCCGGCCAGCAGAGCACAGATACGCAGTATTTT. It specifies CASSLAGQQSTDTQYF.